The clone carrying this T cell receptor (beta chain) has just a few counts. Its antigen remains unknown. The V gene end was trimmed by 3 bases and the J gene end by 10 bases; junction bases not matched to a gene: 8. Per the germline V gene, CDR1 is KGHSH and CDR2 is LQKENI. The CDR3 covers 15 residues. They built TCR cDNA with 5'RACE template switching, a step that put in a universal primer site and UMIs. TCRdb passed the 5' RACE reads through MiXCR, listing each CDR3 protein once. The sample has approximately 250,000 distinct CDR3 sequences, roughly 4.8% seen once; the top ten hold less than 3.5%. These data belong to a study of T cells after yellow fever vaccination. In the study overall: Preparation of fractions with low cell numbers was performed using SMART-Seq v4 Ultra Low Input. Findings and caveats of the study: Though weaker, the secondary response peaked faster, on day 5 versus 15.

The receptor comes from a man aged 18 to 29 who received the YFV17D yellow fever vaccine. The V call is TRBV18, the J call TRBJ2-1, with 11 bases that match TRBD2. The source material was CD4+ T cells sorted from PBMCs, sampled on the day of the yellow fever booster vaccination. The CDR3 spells CASSPLAGGHPEQFF. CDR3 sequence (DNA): TGTGCCAGCTCACCGCTAGCGGGGGGCCACCCCGAGCAGTTCTTC. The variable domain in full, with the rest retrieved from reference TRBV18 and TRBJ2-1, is NAGVMQNPRHLVRRRGQEARLRCSPMKGHSHVYWYRQLPEEGLKFMVYLQKENIIDESGMPKERFSAEFPKEGPSILRIQQVVRGDSAAYFCASSPLAGGHPEQFFGPGTRLTVL.